The 32 T cell receptor beta chains below all came from one sample that was sequenced in a study of cytomegalovirus exposure and HLA in healthy donors. Both 60 Vbeta primers and 13 Jbeta primers went into the PCR. Assay used: immunoSEQ multiplex PCR; TCRdb lists only in-frame clones, some missing. Its clone listing holds approximately 120,000 clones. Material: PBMCs. All receptors come from a man aged 35-49 years in good health and CMV-seronegative.

The chain links TRBV21-1 to TRBJ2-2; TRBD1 is the table's D call and was not checked against the DNA. TRBV21-1 counts as a pseudogene. The CDR3 spans 19 residues. This CDR3 is CASSRSTPGQGAGTGELFF. The DNA of the CDR3 is TGTGCCAGCAGCAGATCTACCCCGGGACAGGGGGCCGGCACCGGGGAGCTGTTTTTT.

The chain combines TRBV11-3 with TRBJ2-3; possible D gene TRBD2, 5 bases. Per germline, CDR1 SGHNT and CDR2 YENEEA. The V gene lost 3 bases and the J gene lost 8 bases, with 12 bases spanning the gap. The length of the CDR3 is 13 residues. The CDR3 protein is CASSFDPAGTQYF. Here the CDR3 DNA reads TGTGCCAGCAGCTTCGACCCCGCGGGTACGCAGTATTTT.

The J gene is TRBJ2-2, the V gene TRBV5-6; 8 bases map to TRBD1. CDR1 SGHDT and CDR2 YYEEEE come from the germline V gene. V lost 4 bases, J lost 5 bases, and 4 bases stayed unmatched. The CDR3 is 14 amino acids. The CDR3 sequence is CASSGTGGTGELFF. CDR3 bases: TGTGCCAGCAGCGGTACAGGGGGGACCGGGGAGCTGTTTTTT.

The chain has TRBV19 and TRBJ2-7, with 7 bases lining up with TRBD1. Germline V gene lookup returns CDR1 LNHDA and CDR2 SQIVND (reference sequence). The CDR3 totals 13 residues. V was pared by 6 bases and J by 2 bases, with 4 bases of the junction left unmatched. The CDR3 nucleotides are TGTGCCAGTAGCTTCCAGGGGGCCTACGAGCAGTACTTC. Its translation: CASSFQGAYEQYF. The full variable domain, in which reference TRBV19 and TRBJ2-7 provide the parts outside the CDR3, is DGGITQSPKYLFRKEGQNVTLSCEQNLNHDAMYWYRQDPGQGLRLIYYSQIVNDFQKGDIAEGYSVSREKKESFPLTVTSAQKNPTAFYLCASSFQGAYEQYFGPGTRLTVT.

About this clone: This CDR3 is also generated by other DNA sequences in the sample. The CDR3 loop reads CASSSQGYEQYF. For the CDR3, the DNA is TGCGCCAGCAGTTCACAGGGGTACGAGCAGTACTTC. This chain connects TRBV5-1 to TRBJ2-7; the match to TRBD1 covers 7 bases. This CDR3 is 12 amino acids long. The trim removed 5 bases at V and 4 bases at J, leaving 3 bases unmatched. Germline V lookup: CDR1 SGHRS, CDR2 YFSETQ.

This chain's CDR3 is CATSFATGFIQPQHF. The DNA of the CDR3 is TGTGCCACCAGTTTCGCGACAGGGTTCATTCAGCCCCAGCATTTT. The V gene is TRBV15, the J gene TRBJ1-5, with 7 bases that match TRBD1. The V gene end was trimmed by 6 bases and the J gene end by 6 bases; junction bases not matched to a gene: 11. CDR3 size: 15 residues. Germline V gene sequence: CDR1 LNHNV, CDR2 YYDKDF (reference sequence).

The chain joins TRBV30 to TRBJ1-1; D not resolved. The CDR3 is 13 residues long. Germline-derived CDR1 and CDR2 are GTSNPN and SVGIG (reference sequence). V lost 8 bases, J lost 1 base, and 14 bases lay in between. The CDR3, as DNA: TGTGCCGGCGGGCGACGGACGAACACTGAAGCTTTCTTT. This gives the protein CAGGRRTNTEAFF.

The chain uses TRBV30 and TRBJ2-1; D possibly corresponds to TRBD1 (6 bases). CDR1 GTSNPN and CDR2 SVGIG come from the germline V gene (reference sequence). This CDR3 is built from 13 residues. Between the trimmed V and J ends, which lost 3 bases and 4 bases, there was a span of 10 bases. The CDR3 region has the DNA TGTGCCTGGAGCCAGGGGCAATACAATGAGCAGTTCTTC. Amino acids: CAWSQGQYNEQFF.

V is TRBV6-5 and J is TRBJ1-2; D ambiguous. Germline V lookup: CDR1 MNHEY, CDR2 SVGAGI. V gave up 0 bases and J gave up 4 bases, with 6 bases separating them. The CDR3 is 13 residues long. As DNA, the CDR3 is TGTGCCAGCAGTTACTCGAACATCTATGGCTACACCTTC. Translated, it gives CASSYSNIYGYTF.

This sequence joins TRBV5-6 and TRBJ1-2; unclear D gene. Trimming removed 4 bases from V and 8 bases from J, with 12 bases in between. CDR3 size: 12 residues. Germline assignment: CDR1 SGHDT and CDR2 YYEEEE. The CDR3 DNA follows: TGTGCCAGCAGCCGGGGTTCTCTCGGCTACACCTTC. It translates to CASSRGSLGYTF. The whole variable domain, filled in from reference TRBV5-6 and TRBJ1-2, reads DAGVTQSPTHLIKTRGQQVTLRCSPKSGHDTVSWYQQALGQGPQFIFQYYEEEERQRGNFPDRFSGHQFPNYSSELNVNALLLGDSALYLCASSRGSLGYTFGSGTRLTVV.

This rearrangement joins TRBV11-3 to TRBJ2-5; possibly TRBD2 for D (6 bases). The V end was cut by 0 bases, the J end by 4 bases, with 12 bases between. CDR1 and CDR2 from the germline V gene are SGHNT and YENEEA. CDR3 length: 15 amino acids. The CDR3 spells CASSLETGAGETQYF. DNA of the CDR3: TGTGCCAGCAGCTTAGAGACGGGAGCCGGAGAGACCCAGTACTTC.

This rearrangement joins TRBV15 to TRBJ1-2; D is perhaps TRBD1 (6 bases). The CDR3 has 15 amino acids. V was trimmed by 7 bases and J by 7 bases, leaving 22 bases between them. The V gene's germline CDR1 is LNHNV and CDR2 YYDKDF (reference sequence). CDR3 residues: CATTGEQGISFGYTF. The CDR3 DNA is TGTGCCACCACCGGGGAACAGGGTATTTCGTTTGGCTACACCTTC.

The CDR3 DNA reads TGTGCCAGTTCGTTTAAAATGAGCTCTGGAAACACCATATATTTT. Translating gives CASSFKMSSGNTIYF. The rearrangement links TRBV19 to TRBJ1-3; D call uncertain. Germline CDR1 and CDR2: LNHDA and SQIVND (reference sequence). V was pared by 8 bases and J by 0 bases, with 14 bases between. The CDR3 covers 15 residues.

This chain connects TRBV4-1 to TRBJ1-3; D is ambiguous. The germline V and J ends were trimmed by 3 bases and 0 bases, with 12 bases remaining between them. This CDR3 region has 16 residues. Per germline, CDR1 MGHRA and CDR2 YSYEKL. The DNA of the CDR3 is TGCGCCAGCAGCCAGGAGCCGCCGATCTCTGGAAACACCATATATTTT. Amino acids: CASSQEPPISGNTIYF.

The chain combines TRBV5-1 with TRBJ2-5, with 10 positions matching TRBD1. TRBJ2-7 explains the end of the DNA better; the J call may be wrong. CDR3 size: 14 residues. Germline V CDR1 and CDR2: SGHRS, YFSETQ. The CDR3 spells CASSLRTGGYEQYF. DNA for the CDR3: TGCGCCAGCAGCTTACGGACAGGGGGGTACGAGCAGTACTTC.

The chain joins TRBV11-2 to TRBJ2-5, with 14 nucleotides matching TRBD2. The V segment lost 2 bases and the J segment 4 bases; nucleotides outside the gene matches: 9. The CDR3 has 18 amino acids. Germline V gene sequence: CDR1 SGHAT, CDR2 FQNNGV. The CDR3 DNA reads as TGTGCCAGCAGCTTACCCCTCGGGACTAGCGGGAGTTCAGAGACCCAGTACTTC. It is translated as CASSLPLGTSGSSETQYF.

The CDR3: CASSQVLAGLDTQYF. The CDR3 bases are TGTGCCAGCAGCCAAGTACTAGCGGGATTGGATACGCAGTATTTT. The chain links TRBV4-2 to TRBJ2-3; 10 bases line up with TRBD2. Germline-derived CDR1 and CDR2 are LGHNA and YNFKEQ. J lost 6 bases, V lost 1 base, and 4 bases had no gene match. The CDR3 contains 15 residues.

The chain has TRBV19 and TRBJ1-5; possibly TRBD1 for D (6 bases). The germline V and J ends were trimmed by 9 bases and 5 bases, with 14 bases remaining between them. The germline gives CDR1 LNHDA, CDR2 SQIVND (reference sequence). The CDR3 is 13 amino acids. The CDR3 DNA reads as TGTGCCAGCAAAAAACAGGGTGATCAGCCCCAGCATTTT. The encoded protein is CASKKQGDQPQHF.

The V and J genes are TRBV11-3 and TRBJ2-1; D is possibly TRBD2 (6 bases). V was clipped by 2 bases and J by 3 bases, with 8 bases between them. The CDR3 sequence is 14 residues long. Looked up from germline, CDR1 is SGHNT and CDR2 is YENEEA. CDR3 coding DNA: TGTGCCAGCAGCTTAATCGGGGGCTACAATGAGCAGTTCTTC. Residues: CASSLIGGYNEQFF.

The chain combines TRBV28 with TRBJ2-5; 10 positions match TRBD2. J gave up 7 bases and V 4 bases, and 9 bases lay outside the gene matches. This CDR3 contains 15 residues. Germline CDR1 reads MDHEN; CDR2 reads SYDVKM. CDR3 amino acids: CASSSPGTSAVTQYF. As DNA, the CDR3 is TGTGCCAGCAGTTCTCCCGGGACTAGCGCTGTGACCCAGTACTTC.

V and J are TRBV5-1 and TRBJ2-4; 7 positions match TRBD1. Germline CDR1 is SGHRS and CDR2 is YFSETQ. Trimming took 2 bases from V and 5 from J; bases not matched to a gene: 1. This CDR3 spans 13 amino acids. The CDR3 protein is CASSFTGENIQYF. The CDR3 DNA reads TGCGCCAGCAGCTTCACAGGGGAAAACATTCAGTACTTC.

The chain uses TRBV30 and TRBJ1-5; a weak D match, TRBD1 (6 bases). Trimming took 0 bases from V and 10 from J, leaving 19 bases between them. Germline V gene data show CDR1 as GTSNPN and CDR2 as SVGIG (reference sequence). This CDR3 region has 15 residues. As DNA, the CDR3 is TGTGCCTGGAGTGTACTAGGACAGCCCTTTAGCCCCCAGCATTTT. Translated, it gives CAWSVLGQPFSPQHF.

The chain has TRBV10-3 and TRBJ2-3; D uncertain. V dropped 7 bases and J dropped 1 base, with 9 bases sitting between them. The CDR3 extends over 13 amino acids. Germline-derived CDR1 and CDR2 are ENHRY and SYGVKD. The CDR3 sequence is CAITVSGTDTQYF. The DNA of the CDR3 is TGTGCCATCACCGTCAGTGGCACAGATACGCAGTATTTT.

The CDR3, as DNA: TGTGCCAGCAGCGTAGTAGCCGGTCCTAATACGCAGTATTTT. Translation: CASSVVAGPNTQYF. V gene TRBV9 combines with J gene TRBJ2-3, with D hard to call. The V end lost 0 bases, the J end lost 7 bases, and 12 bases lay between the germline ends. This CDR3 is 14 amino acids long. Per germline, CDR1 SGDLS and CDR2 YYNGEE.

In DNA form, the CDR3 reads TGTGCCAGCAGCTTAGCCGTACACCCCAGCTCTGGAAACACCATATATTTT. Protein: CASSLAVHPSSGNTIYF. The gene calls are TRBV7-6 and TRBJ1-3; no firm D call. Germline CDR1 and CDR2: SGHVS and FNYEAQ. Trimming left V 0 bases short and J 0 bases short, with 12 bases between. This CDR3 has 17 amino acids.

The chain uses TRBV19 and TRBJ1-5; D may be TRBD1 (5 bases). From germline, CDR1 is LNHDA and CDR2 SQIVND (reference sequence). Trimming removed 10 bases from V and 6 bases from J, with 22 bases in between. The CDR3 covers 15 residues. The CDR3 nucleotides are TGTGCCACCGCCCCCGGGGGAAGGGTTGTTCAGCCCCAGCATTTT. Translated, it gives CATAPGGRVVQPQHF.

J is TRBJ2-5 and V is TRBV11-3; the match to TRBD1 covers 7 bases. The CDR3 sequence is 12 residues long. From germline, CDR1 is SGHNT and CDR2 YENEEA. Unmatched junction bases numbered 7, after V lost 2 bases and J lost 13 bases. The CDR3 coding sequence is TGTGCCAGCAGCTTAAAACAGGGGATTCTGTACTTC. This codes for CASSLKQGILYF. Looking up the rest from reference TRBV11-3 and TRBJ2-5 gives the full variable domain: EAGVVQSPRYKIIEKKQPVAFWCNPISGHNTLYWYLQNLGQGPELLIRYENEEAVDDSQLPKDRFSAERLKGVDSTLKIQPAELGDSAVYLCASSLKQGILYFGPGTRLLVL.

V gene TRBV11-3 combines with J gene TRBJ2-7; D is possibly TRBD1 (5 bases). The CDR3 totals 14 residues. Trimming left V 5 bases short and J 3 bases short, with 14 bases between. Germline V gene data show CDR1 as SGHNT and CDR2 as YENEEA. CDR3 amino acids: CASSPTQGHYEQYF. The CDR3 region has the DNA TGTGCCAGCAGCCCAACCCAGGGCCACTACGAGCAGTACTTC.

The genes are TRBV19 and TRBJ2-7; D gene uncertain. This CDR3 is built from 14 residues. The V gene's germline CDR1 is LNHDA and CDR2 SQIVND (reference sequence). The V gene lost 4 bases and the J gene lost 1 base, with 11 bases spanning the gap. This CDR3 is CASSTWSDSYEQYF. The DNA for the CDR3 is TGTGCCAGTAGTACTTGGAGCGATTCCTACGAGCAGTACTTC.

V and J are TRBV6-6 and TRBJ2-3, with 9 bases that match TRBD2. Germline V CDR1 and CDR2: MNHNY, SVGAGI (reference sequence). V was clipped by 6 bases and J by 14 bases; unmatched bases: 18. This CDR3 comprises 15 residues. The CDR3 nucleotides are TGTGCCAGCAGCCACTCACTAGCGGGTCCCCCTCGTCCGTATTTT. This gives the protein CASSHSLAGPPRPYF.

CDR3 in amino acids: CASSSGTAGLSQHF. The CDR3 DNA reads as TGTGCCAGCAGTTCCGGGACAGCCGGTCTATCCCAGCATTTT. The V gene is TRBV27, the J gene TRBJ1-5; 7 nucleotides match TRBD1. This CDR3 comprises 14 residues. Germline V gene data show CDR1 as MNHEY and CDR2 as SMNVEV (reference sequence). After removal of 4 bases from V and 11 bases from J, the junction contained 11 bases not matched to a gene.

The chain carries TRBV2 and TRBJ2-7; tentative D call: TRBD2 (5 bases). The CDR3 is made up of 11 amino acids. V was pared by 6 bases and J by 3 bases, with 6 bases between. The germline V gene encodes CDR1 SNHLY and CDR2 FYNNEI. The CDR3 reads CASREDYEQYF. CDR3 nucleotides: TGTGCCAGCAGGGAGGACTACGAGCAGTACTTC.